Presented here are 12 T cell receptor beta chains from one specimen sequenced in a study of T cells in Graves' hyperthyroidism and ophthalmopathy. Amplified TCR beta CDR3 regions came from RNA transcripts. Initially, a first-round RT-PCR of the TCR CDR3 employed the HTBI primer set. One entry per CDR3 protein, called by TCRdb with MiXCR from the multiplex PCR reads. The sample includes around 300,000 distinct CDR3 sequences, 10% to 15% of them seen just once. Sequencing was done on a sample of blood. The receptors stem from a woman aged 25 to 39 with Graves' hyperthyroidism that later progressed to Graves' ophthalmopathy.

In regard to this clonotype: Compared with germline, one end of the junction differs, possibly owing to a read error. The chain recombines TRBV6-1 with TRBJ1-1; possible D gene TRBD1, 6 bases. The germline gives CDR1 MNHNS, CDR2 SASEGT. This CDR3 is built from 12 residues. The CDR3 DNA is TGCGGCAGCACGGACAGTAACACTGAAGCTTTCTTT. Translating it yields CGSTDSNTEAFF.

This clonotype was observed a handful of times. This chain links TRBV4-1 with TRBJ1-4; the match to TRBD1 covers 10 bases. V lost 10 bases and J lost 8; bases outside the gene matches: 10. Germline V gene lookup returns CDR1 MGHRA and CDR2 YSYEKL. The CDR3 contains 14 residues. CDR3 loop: CATQRDRGREKLFF. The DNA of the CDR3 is TGCGCCACCCAACGGGACAGGGGTCGGGAAAAACTGTTTTTT.

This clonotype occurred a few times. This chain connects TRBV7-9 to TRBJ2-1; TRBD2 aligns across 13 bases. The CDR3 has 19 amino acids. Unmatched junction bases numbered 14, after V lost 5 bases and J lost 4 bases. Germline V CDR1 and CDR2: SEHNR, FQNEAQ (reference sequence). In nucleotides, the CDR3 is TGTGCCAGCAGCCCACGAGAATGGACTAGCGGGAGATCATACAATGAGCAGTTCTTC. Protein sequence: CASSPREWTSGRSYNEQFF. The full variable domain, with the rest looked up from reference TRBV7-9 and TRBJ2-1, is DTGVSQNPRHKITKRGQNVTFRCDPISEHNRLYWYRQTLGQGPEFLTYFQNEAQLEKSRLLSDRFSAERPKGSFSTLEIQRTEQGDSAMYLCASSPREWTSGRSYNEQFFGPGTRLTVL.

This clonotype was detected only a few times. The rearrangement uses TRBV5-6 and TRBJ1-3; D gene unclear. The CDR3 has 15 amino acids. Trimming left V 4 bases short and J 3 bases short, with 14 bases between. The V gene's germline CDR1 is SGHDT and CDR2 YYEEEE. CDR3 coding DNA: TGTGCCAGCAGCGAGATTTACGCTAGTGGAAACACCATATATTTT. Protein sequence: CASSEIYASGNTIYF.

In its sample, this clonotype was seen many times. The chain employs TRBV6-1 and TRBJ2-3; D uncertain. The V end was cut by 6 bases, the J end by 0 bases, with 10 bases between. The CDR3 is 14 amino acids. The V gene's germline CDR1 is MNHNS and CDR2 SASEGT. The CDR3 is CASRRSSSTDTQYF. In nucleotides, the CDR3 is TGTGCCAGCAGGAGAAGCTCTAGCACAGATACGCAGTATTTT.

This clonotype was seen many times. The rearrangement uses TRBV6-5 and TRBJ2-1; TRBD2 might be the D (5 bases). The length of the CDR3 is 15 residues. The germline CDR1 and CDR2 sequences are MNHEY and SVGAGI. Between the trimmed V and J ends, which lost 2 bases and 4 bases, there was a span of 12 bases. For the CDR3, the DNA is TGTGCCAGCAGTTACGCGGGTGTCAGGTACAATGAGCAGTTCTTC. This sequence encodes CASSYAGVRYNEQFF.

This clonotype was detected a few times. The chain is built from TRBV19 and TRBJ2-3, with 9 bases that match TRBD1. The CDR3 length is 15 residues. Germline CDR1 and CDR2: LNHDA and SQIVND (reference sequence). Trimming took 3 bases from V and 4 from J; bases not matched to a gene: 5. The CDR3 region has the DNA TGTGCCAGTAGTATGAACACAGGGGGCCCAGATACGCAGTATTTT. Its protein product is CASSMNTGGPDTQYF.

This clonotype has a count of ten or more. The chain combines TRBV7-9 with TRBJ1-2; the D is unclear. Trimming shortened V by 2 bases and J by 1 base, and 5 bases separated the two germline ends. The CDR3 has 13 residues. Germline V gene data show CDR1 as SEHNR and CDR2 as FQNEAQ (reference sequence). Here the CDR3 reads CASSLRSNYGYTF. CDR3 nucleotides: TGTGCCAGCAGCTTACGGAGTAACTATGGCTACACCTTC. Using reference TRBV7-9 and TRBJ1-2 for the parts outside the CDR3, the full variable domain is DTGVSQNPRHKITKRGQNVTFRCDPISEHNRLYWYRQTLGQGPEFLTYFQNEAQLEKSRLLSDRFSAERPKGSFSTLEIQRTEQGDSAMYLCASSLRSNYGYTFGSGTRLTVV.

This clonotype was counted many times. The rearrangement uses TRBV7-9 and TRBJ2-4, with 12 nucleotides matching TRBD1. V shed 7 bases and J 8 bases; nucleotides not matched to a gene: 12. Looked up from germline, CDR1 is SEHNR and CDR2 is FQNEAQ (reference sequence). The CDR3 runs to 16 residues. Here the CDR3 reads CASTQRDRGREDIQYF. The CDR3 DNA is TGTGCCAGCACCCAAAGGGACAGGGGGCGCGAGGACATTCAGTACTTC.

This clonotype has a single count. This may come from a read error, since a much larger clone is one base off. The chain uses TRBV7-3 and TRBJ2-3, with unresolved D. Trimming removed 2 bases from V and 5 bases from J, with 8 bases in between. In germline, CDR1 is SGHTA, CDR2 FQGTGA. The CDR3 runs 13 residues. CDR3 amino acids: CASSLPVGDTQYF. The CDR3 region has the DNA TGTGCCAGCAGCTTACCTGTGGGAGATACGCAGTATTTT. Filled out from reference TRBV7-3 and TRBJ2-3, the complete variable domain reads GAGVSQTPSNKVTEKGKYVELRCDPISGHTALYWYRQSLGQGPEFLIYFQGTGAADDSGLPNDRFFAVRPEGSVSTLKIQRTERGDSAVYLCASSLPVGDTQYFGPGTRLTVL.

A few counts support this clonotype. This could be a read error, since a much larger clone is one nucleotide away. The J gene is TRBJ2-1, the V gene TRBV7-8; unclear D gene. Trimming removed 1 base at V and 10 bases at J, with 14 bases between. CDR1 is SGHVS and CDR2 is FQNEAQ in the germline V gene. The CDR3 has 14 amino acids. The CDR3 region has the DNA TGTGCCAGCAGCTTAGGCTCAGAGTTCCCCGAGCAGTTCTTC. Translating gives CASSLGSEFPEQFF. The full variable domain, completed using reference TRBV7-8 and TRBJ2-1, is GAGVSQSPRYKVAKRGQDVALRCDPISGHVSLFWYQQALGQGPEFLTYFQNEAQLDKSGLPSDRFFAERPEGSVSTLKIQRTQQEDSAVYLCASSLGSEFPEQFFGPGTRLTVL.

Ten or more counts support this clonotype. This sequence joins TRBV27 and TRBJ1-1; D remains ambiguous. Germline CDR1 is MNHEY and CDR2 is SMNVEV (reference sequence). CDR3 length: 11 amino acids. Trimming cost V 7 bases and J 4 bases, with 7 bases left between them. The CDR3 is CASIWGTEAFF. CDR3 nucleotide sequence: TGTGCCAGCATATGGGGCACTGAAGCTTTCTTT.